The rows below give T cell receptor beta chains drawn from one sample of a study of blood T cell repertoires in COVID-19. The method was immunoSEQ multiplex PCR; TCRdb's version includes in-frame clones alone and lacks a portion of them. The sample includes approximately 100,000 clones, 85% to 90% seen only once; the top ten take approximately 5.1%. The sequenced sample was peripheral blood. The source of these receptors is a human donor in a cohort sampled during active COVID-19. CDR3s include the opening cysteine and the closing phenylalanine or tryptophan. A D gene is named only where the DNA matches it firmly. Size tells how often a clone was seen (once, few, many) or the class of an expanded clone, and some rows leave it out.

size,J,V,D,DNA,CDR3
few,TRBJ1-2,TRBV3-1/TRBV3-2,NA,TGTGCCAGCAGCCCCTCAACTCGACAGGTCGGCTATGGCTACACCTTC,CASSPSTRQVGYGYTF
NA,TRBJ1-4,TRBV3-1/TRBV3-2,TRBD1,TGTGCCAGCAGCCGACGGGACAGGCTAAATGAAAAACTGTTTTTT,CASSRRDRLNEKLFF
NA,TRBJ1-5,TRBV2,NA,TGTGCCAGCAGCTCGGGACTACAAAATAGCAATCAGCCCCAGCATTTT,CASSSGLQNSNQPQHF
NA,TRBJ2-1,TRBV5-1,TRBD2,TGCGCCAGCAGCTTAGTAGCGGGAGTCCTCAATGAGCAGTTCTTC,CASSLVAGVLNEQFF
NA,TRBJ1-5,TRBV28,NA,TGTGCCAGCAGTTTAGGGCTAGGGGCCCCCCGCCTATATGGCAATCAGCCCCAGCATTTT,CASSLGLGAPRLYGNQPQHF
NA,TRBJ1-5,TRBV6-5,NA,TGTGCCAGCAGTTACTCGTACTTGGGCCAGCCCCAGCATTTT,CASSYSYLGQPQHF
NA,TRBJ2-4,TRBV3-1/TRBV3-2,NA,TGTGCCAGCAGCCAAGCCAGGACAGCTCGGGACATTCAGTACTTC,CASSQARTARDIQYF
NA,TRBJ1-2,TRBV5-6,NA,TGTGCCAGCAGCTACCAGCCACAGGTCGTTGGCGGCTACACCTTC,CASSYQPQVVGGYTF
NA,TRBJ2-7,TRBV28,TRBD2,TGTGCCAGCAGTTTGGGGTTACTAGCGGGAGTCCGCGAGCAGTACTTC,CASSLGLLAGVREQYF
once,TRBJ1-2,TRBV4-3,NA,TGCGCCAGCAGCCAAGAGCAGCTCGTTCCAGGGGAAAATGGCTACACCTTC,CASSQEQLVPGENGYTF
NA,TRBJ2-2,TRBV7-6,NA,TGTGCCAGCACCCTCCTAGGCGGGGTGGTAGCCGGGGAGCTGTTTTTT,CASTLLGGVVAGELFF
NA,TRBJ1-5,TRBV28,TRBD1,TGTGCCAGCAGACTGGGACAGACTAATCAACCCCAGCATTTT,CASRLGQTNQPQHF
NA,TRBJ2-7,TRBV7-2,TRBD1,TGTGCCAGCAGCGGGCGGGACAGGGGGTCCTACGAGCAGTACTTC,CASSGRDRGSYEQYF
NA,TRBJ2-2,TRBV11-2,NA,TGTGCCAGCAGCTTAGTTTTGGGGCTCGGGACCGGGGAGCTGTTTTTT,CASSLVLGLGTGELFF
NA,TRBJ1-2,TRBV11-2,TRBD1,TGTGCCAGCAGCTTAGAATCATGGACAGGGGATTACTATGGCTACACCTTC,CASSLESWTGDYYGYTF
once,TRBJ2-3,TRBV7-9,NA,TGTGCCAGCAGCTTAGGAGTCGCGGGCACAGATACGCAGTATTTT,CASSLGVAGTDTQYF
NA,TRBJ2-7,TRBV5-1,NA,TGCGCCAGCAGCTTAGGCCCAGGGGCGCCGGGCGAGCAGTACTTC,CASSLGPGAPGEQYF
NA,TRBJ2-1,TRBV5-4,NA,TGTGCCAGCAGCTGGAACAGTAATTCCCACAATGAGCAGTTCTTC,CASSWNSNSHNEQFF
NA,TRBJ1-6,TRBV6-5,TRBD1,TGTGCCAGCAGTTACAGGCAGGGGGCAGGTTCACCCCTCCACTTT,CASSYRQGAGSPLHF
NA,TRBJ2-7,TRBV2,NA,TGTGCCAGCAGTGTTAGGGGCTACGAGCAGTACTTC,CASSVRGYEQYF
NA,TRBJ1-3,TRBV5-1,NA,TGCGCCAGCAGCCTAATCCCCAGGAACACCATATATTTT,CASSLIPRNTIYF
NA,TRBJ2-1,TRBV7-9,TRBD2,TGTGCCAGCAGGACGACTAGCGGGAGATTCAATGAGCAGTTCTTC,CASRTTSGRFNEQFF
NA,TRBJ2-7,TRBV9,NA,TGTGCCAGCAGCCTTCGAGGCGGGGGCCCTGGTGAGCAGTACTTC,CASSLRGGGPGEQYF
NA,TRBJ2-5,TRBV7-9,NA,TGTGCCAGCAGCTCCCAGGAAGCGGGGACCCAGTACTTC,CASSSQEAGTQYF
once,TRBJ2-7,TRBV11-3,NA,TGTGCCAGCAGCTTTAACCGGGAGCAGTACTTC,CASSFNREQYF
NA,TRBJ2-1,TRBV12-3/TRBV12-4,NA,TGTGCCAGCAGTCGTCTTTTAGACAATGAGCAGTTCTTC,CASSRLLDNEQFF
NA,TRBJ1-5,TRBV7-2,NA,TGTGCCAGCAGCCCCTCGTTCAATCAGCCCCAGCATTTT,CASSPSFNQPQHF
once,TRBJ1-2,TRBV2,TRBD1,TGTGCCAGCATCCTTGGGGGACAGGGGGCGCGGGGCTACACCTTC,CASILGGQGARGYTF
NA,TRBJ2-2,TRBV7-9,NA,TGTGCCCCTAGCAGGGGGGCGGGGAACACCGGGGAGCTGTTTTTT,CAPSRGAGNTGELFF
NA,TRBJ1-3,TRBV5-1,NA,TGCGCCAGCAGCTTGGCCGGAGGAGGCACACGCTCTGGAAACACCATATATTTT,CASSLAGGGTRSGNTIYF
NA,TRBJ1-2,TRBV6-5,NA,TGTGCCAGCGCCGGACATGCACGGGTCGACTATGGCTACACCTTC,CASAGHARVDYGYTF
NA,TRBJ1-2,TRBV4-1,TRBD1,TGCGCCAGCAGCCAAGGAACAGGGGGCATCTATGGCTACACCTTC,CASSQGTGGIYGYTF
NA,TRBJ1-1,TRBV12-5,NA,TGTGCTAGTGGTTTTATACACCAGGCGGCTTTCTTT,CASGFIHQAAFF
NA,TRBJ2-3,TRBV7-3,NA,TGTGCCAGCAGCTTAGCCCACAGTACAGATACGCAGTATTTT,CASSLAHSTDTQYF
once,TRBJ2-7,TRBV9,NA,TGTGCCAGCAGCCCCCGCGGCGAGCAGTACTTC,CASSPRGEQYF
few,TRBJ1-5,TRBV7-2,NA,TGTGCCAGCAGCTTGGGCAGGGGTCAGCCCCAGCATTTT,CASSLGRGQPQHF
once,TRBJ1-3,TRBV5-5,NA,TGTGCCAGCAGCTTGGGACTATCCCACTCTGGAAACACCATATATTTT,CASSLGLSHSGNTIYF
NA,TRBJ1-6,TRBV10-3,TRBD1,TGTGCCATTTCCAGACAGGGAAATTCACCCCTCCACTTT,CAISRQGNSPLHF
NA,TRBJ2-3,TRBV28,TRBD2,TGTGCCAGCAGTTTATTAGCCCTGGGGAGGGGAGGCACAGATACGCAGTATTTT,CASSLLALGRGGTDTQYF
NA,TRBJ1-1,TRBV28,NA,TGTGCCAGCAGTTTCCTCGGAACAGGTGGAACTGAAGCTTTCTTT,CASSFLGTGGTEAFF
NA,TRBJ2-1,TRBV19,NA,TGTGCCAGTAGTATTCTTGGGGGGTCACCGACGAACTACAATGAGCAGTTCTTC,CASSILGGSPTNYNEQFF
NA,TRBJ1-3,TRBV9,NA,TGTGCCAGCAGCGTAGAGGCAGGGACATGGGGCTCTGGAAACACCATATATTTT,CASSVEAGTWGSGNTIYF
NA,TRBJ2-1,TRBV28,NA,TGTGCCAGCAGTTTTATTAGCTTCGAGATAAATGAGCAGTTCTTC,CASSFISFEINEQFF
NA,TRBJ2-1,TRBV4-1,TRBD2,TGCGCCAGCAGCCAAGCCGCCGGGACTAGCGGTGATGAGCAGTTCTTC,CASSQAAGTSGDEQFF
NA,TRBJ2-5,TRBV19,NA,TGTGCCAGTAGTATAGTGGGGCTCCAAGAGACCCAGTACTTC,CASSIVGLQETQYF
NA,TRBJ1-1,TRBV5-8,NA,TGTGCCAGCAGCTTGGTAGGGGTGAACACTGAAGCTTTCTTT,CASSLVGVNTEAFF
NA,TRBJ1-2,TRBV3-1/TRBV3-2,NA,TGTGCCAGCAGCCTATTAATACAGGGAAGAGGCGGCTACACCTTC,CASSLLIQGRGGYTF
NA,TRBJ2-1,TRBV21-1,NA,TGTGCCAGCAGCCAGGGACTAGCGGACTACAATGAGCAGTTCTTC,CASSQGLADYNEQFF
NA,TRBJ2-5,TRBV20-1,NA,TGCAGTGCTAGTCCTACTGGTGAAGAGACCCAGTACTTC,CSASPTGEETQYF
once,TRBJ2-6,TRBV15,NA,TGTGCCACCAGCAGAGGCGGGGCCCCCAGCTCTGGGGCCAACGTCCTGACTTTC,CATSRGGAPSSGANVLTF
NA,TRBJ1-1,TRBV12-3/TRBV12-4,NA,TGTGCCAGCAGTTTTGCGCCCCAGGGTGAAGCTTTCTTT,CASSFAPQGEAFF
NA,TRBJ2-7,TRBV19,TRBD2,TGTGCCAGTAGTTCCTGGACTAGCTCCTACGAGCAGTACTTC,CASSSWTSSYEQYF
NA,TRBJ2-1,TRBV9,TRBD2,TGTGCCAGCAGCGTAGCGGGGGGGAGAGTTGGCAATGAGCAGTTCTTC,CASSVAGGRVGNEQFF
NA,TRBJ2-1,TRBV5-5,TRBD1,TGTGCCAGCAGCCGGACAGGAACGAATGAGCAGTTCTTC,CASSRTGTNEQFF